This TCR beta chain was observed in a study of cytotoxic CD8 clonotypes in ibrutinib-treated CLL. Frozen PBMC stocks contributed around 2 micrograms of genomic DNA to the TCR beta libraries. The V end lost 5 bases, the J end lost 12 bases, and 19 bases lay between the germline ends. CDR1 is MNHNS and CDR2 is SASEGT in the germline V gene. The CDR3 contains 13 residues. TCRdb's copy holds only in-frame clones and misses some; the assay was immunoSEQ multiplex PCR. The table includes fewer than 400,000 clones, roughly two thirds detected once. The TCR sequence derives from a human donor with chronic lymphocytic leukemia. V is TRBV6-1 and J is TRBJ1-1; no definite D call. The specimen comprised PBMCs, sampled after 36 months of ibrutinib treatment. The CDR3 loop reads CASSLKSTDGPFF. CDR3 coding DNA: TGTGCCAGCAGTTTAAAGTCCACGGACGGGCCTTTCTTT.